This entry describes one TCR beta chain. This clone was recorded a few times. The antigen it recognizes is unknown. No much larger clonotype is one base removed from it; base qualities were not supplied. The sample belongs to a study of cytomegalovirus exposure and HLA in healthy donors (dated by TCRdb to 2017 to 2019). About the investigation overall: An earlier analysis of roughly 570 of the donors reported approximately 300 Gb of sequence data and 95 million to 120 million unique TCR beta sequences obtained from 150 million to 200 million T cells. Alongside the repertoire data, information on donor age, sex, ethnicity and CMV serostatus was compiled. The study used immunosequencing to profile the T cell repertoires of under 700 subjects and linked those repertoires to cytomegalovirus serostatus. A later analysis re-examined previously published TCR beta repertoires from about 700 donors and added high-resolution HLA genotyping to investigate patterns of TCR occurrence. Typing coverage varied by locus: 629-630 donors for A, B, C, DRB1 and DQB1; more than 500 for DQA1; more than 600 for DPA1; approximately 490 for DPB1. Among around 400 genotyped donors of the cohort, an average of around 240,000 unique TCR beta nucleotide sequences were sequenced per donor, roughly 18% of them non-productive. A later genetic analysis took genome-wide SNP genotypes for about 55% of the roughly 670 donors and used that subset as a discovery cohort. An early release that covered around 590 HLA-typed donors contained approximately 300 gigabases of sequencing data and approximately 85 million unique TCR sequences. Rather than drawing on any new phenotypic data, the later analysis identified candidate immune exposures from TCR beta sequences and the way those sequences occurred across donors. Along with the roughly 710-subject first cohort, a separate validation cohort of 120 different subjects was used. All discovery cohort repertoires had been generated using a single sequencing platform. Because of strong linkage in the cohort, a few DR-DQ haplotypes were treated as single units for association and clustering. HLA typing covered class I and class II loci at four-digit resolution. Of the approximately 400 genotyped donors, about 84% fell in the genetic ancestry cluster associated with self-reported Caucasian donors. The study aimed to test whether cataloging public T cell receptors could reveal signatures of past pathogen exposure. High-throughput TCR immunosequencing, statistical association of individual TCRs with disease status, and machine learning were combined to predict cytomegalovirus infection status. To decide whether each TCR beta V gene segment behaved as functional or pseudogenic, an earlier analysis of nearly 600 of the donors relied on high-throughput TCR beta sequencing. General findings and caveats noted by the study authors: In a later genetic analysis, fewer N-insertions in productive TCRs were reported among donors in an Asian-associated ancestry cluster than the approximately 670-donor mean. Immune exposure information for the cohort was limited to CMV serostatus. According to a later analysis, most CMV-associated TCR beta chains appeared to be HLA-restricted, and the HLA associations seemed to be driven largely by CMV exposure. The classifier was reported to diagnose cytomegalovirus status with high specificity and sensitivity in both the original cohort and the validation cohort. Because some donors lacked HLA typing at each locus, the association tests relied only on the typed subset. In a later analysis, HLA-associated TCR beta chains were found to be more clonally expanded and to have lower generation probabilities than equally common non-associated chains. According to a later analysis, TCR association rates differed among HLA loci, with DRB1 alleles showing the most associated TCRs and HLA-C alleles showing the fewest. According to the authors, the approach could potentially be generalized to other disease states and immunological phenotypes. V-gene and J-gene trimming of TCR beta chains was associated with a missense DCLRE1C variant in a later genetic analysis, and the association was replicated in an independent cohort. The presence/absence analyses assumed that sequencing depth was roughly uniform across donors, and that assumption may not be true. Some 15 rarely observed V segments, including chromosome 9 orphons, were excluded from the earlier analysis of several hundred of the donors because counts were too low. Correlated functional status among segregating V segments might reflect linkage disequilibrium, but an unknown experimental factor could not be ruled out. The study listed approximately 150 TCR beta chains as associated with cytomegalovirus. While some public TCRs were present in many individuals, most TCR sequences turned up only very rarely across donors. A group of highly shared sequence variants was considered likely to be a technical artifact of the sequencing pipeline. In an earlier analysis of fewer than 700 of the donors, most TCR beta V segments appeared in productive rearrangements about 87% or about 30% of the time, broadly matching IMGT annotations. A further reported finding was that TCR beta sequences accurately predicted the HLA-A and HLA-B alleles for most subjects in the first cohort. Some IMGT-functional V segments, including TRBV6-2 and TRBV6-3, could not be distinguished by the 87-base-pair reads and were therefore excluded. The cohort was sequenced for TCR beta chains only, and without alpha or paired-chain data the features that could be detected were limited. A few of the identified cytomegalovirus-associated TCR beta chains were confirmed in vitro to be specific for cytomegalovirus antigens. Specific HLA alleles were associated with some 15,000 TCR beta sequences at a false discovery rate of 0.05 in a later analysis. According to a later analysis, parvovirus B19, influenza, CMV and Epstein-Barr virus appeared linked to several top co-occurrence clusters. When HLA alleles, especially DR and DQ, strongly co-occurred, attributing TCR associations to individual alleles was difficult.

The cohort was made up of 500 to 800 healthy bone marrow donors. Cohort members were all nominally healthy when sampled, although unrecorded immune exposures were likely present. The donor was CMV seropositive and belonged to the group of about 290 seropositive cohort members. Every donor gave a peripheral blood sample, and the peripheral blood mononuclear cells from that sample were used for TCR beta sequencing. Genomic DNA was extracted from the blood cell samples with the Qiagen DNeasy Blood Extraction Kit. The V end loses 2 bases and the J end loses 1 base, and a stretch of 7 bases separates them. The CDR3 runs 14 residues from the cysteine to the phenylalanine. Only CDR3 DNA is held: 42 bases, read in frame from base 1. From the germline V gene (reference sequence), CDR1 is MNHEY and CDR2 is SMNVEV. Receptors were amplified or captured by the immunoSEQ multiplex PCR assay. For the multiplex PCR, a mixture combining 60 forward primers for TCR Vbeta segments and 13 reverse primers for TCR Jbeta segments was used. A multiplex PCR assay on genomic DNA amplified the CDR3 region of rearranged TCR beta genes. The Illumina HiSeq System was used to sequence the amplified TCR beta libraries as 87-base-pair reads. Per the original workflow: A later analysis counted 75 million to 100 million unique TCR beta chains across the 666 repertoires, and 10 million to 11 million of these chains were shared by at least two donors. Raw reads were error-corrected and collapsed into unique sequences by a nearest-neighbor algorithm in which closely related sequences were merged to remove PCR and sequencing errors. To assign V, D and J gene segments, CDR3 sequences were aligned to IMGT reference sequences. Each retained sequence needed at least a six-nucleotide match to both a V gene segment and a J gene segment. Rearrangements were called productive when the CDR3 lacked stop codons and stayed in frame with V and J; all others were non-productive. CDR3 was defined according to IMGT convention as the region running from the second conserved V-encoded cysteine to the conserved J-encoded phenylalanine. In an earlier analysis of more than 550 of the donors, sequences lacking an unambiguous match to a single V gene segment were excluded. In an earlier analysis of a few hundred of the donors, a V segment was called functional when productive rearrangements were above 56.7%, and segregating when the standard deviation between donors exceeded 5%. A statistical classification framework was developed to diagnose cytomegalovirus status using the catalog of TCR beta chain sequences. V and J gene assignment, in a later analysis, came from comparing TCR nucleotide sequences with IMGT/GENE-DB human TR gene sequences. In a later analysis, CDR3 sequences and most-parsimonious VDJ recombination scenarios were assigned using the TCRdist pipeline. In a later analysis, each TCR beta chain was defined by its CDR3 amino acid sequence together with its V-gene family, and reads without a unique V-gene family were excluded. To address suspected cross-contamination and a sequencing artifact, a later analysis removed over 500 highly shared, low-generation-probability nucleotide sequences. A later analysis calculated a clonal expansion index for each public chain from normalized within-repertoire ranks of inferred template counts. In a later analysis, generation probabilities were computed using a VDJ recombination model fitted to out-of-frame rearrangements, and the results were checked against IGoR. In a later analysis, hypergeometric tests were used to score TCR-TCR, TCR-HLA and TCR-CMV co-occurrence, with a repertoire-size bias correction applied to TCR pairs. A later analysis estimated false discovery rates by permuting HLA or CMV assignments 20 times. In a later analysis, co-occurring TCRs were grouped with DBSCAN, and TCRdist sequence similarity was added when clustering was performed within HLA-allele-positive subsets. Repertoires with fewer than 30,000 or more than 120,000 public chains, plus five repertoires with anomalous nucleotide sharing, were excluded from co-occurrence clustering. This is the immuneACCESS table as TCRdb keeps it, with only in-frame sequences that have V and J called. A part of the clones is gone; compared with another copy, unresolved V genes explain less than half, and the rest is unexplained. V and J calls and clone size are given by that table; D and trimming were obtained from the DNA. The table for this sample lists more than 60,000 clones; around 77% of them were counted only once. The top ten clonotypes cover approximately 5.4% of the sample.

The clonotype originates from a male donor in good health and CMV-seropositive. Input material: PBMCs. The chain is assembled from TRBV27 and TRBJ2-3; the D gene cannot be named for sure. CDR3 loop: CASSLGRGTDTQYF. The bases read TGTGCCAGCAGTTTAGGCCGGGGCACAGATACGCAGTATTTT.